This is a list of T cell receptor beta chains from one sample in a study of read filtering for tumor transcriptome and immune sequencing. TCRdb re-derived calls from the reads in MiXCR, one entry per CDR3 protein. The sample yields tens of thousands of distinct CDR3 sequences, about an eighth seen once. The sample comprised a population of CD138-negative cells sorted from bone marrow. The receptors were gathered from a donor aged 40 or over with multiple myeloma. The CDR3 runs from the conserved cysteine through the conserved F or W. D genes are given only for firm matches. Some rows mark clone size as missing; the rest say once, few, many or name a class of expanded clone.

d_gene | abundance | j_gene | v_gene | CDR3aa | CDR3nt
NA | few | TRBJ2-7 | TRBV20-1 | CSAELFSGGEQYF | TGCAGTGCAGAACTCTTCTCGGGTGGCGAGCAGTACTTC
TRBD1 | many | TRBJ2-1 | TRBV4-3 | CASSQERDRYNEQFF | TGCGCCAGCAGCCAAGAGAGGGACAGGTACAATGAGCAGTTCTTC
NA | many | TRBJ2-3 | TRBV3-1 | CASSQKTVADTQYF | TGTGCCAGCAGCCAAAAGACAGTCGCAGATACGCAGTATTTT
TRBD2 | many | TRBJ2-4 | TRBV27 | CASSSGTVAKNIQYF | TGTGCCAGTTCTAGCGGGACGGTGGCCAAAAACATTCAGTACTTC
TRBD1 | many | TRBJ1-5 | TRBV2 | CASSDDRDQPQHF | TGTGCCAGCAGTGACGACAGGGACCAGCCCCAGCATTTT
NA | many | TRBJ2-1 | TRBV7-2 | CASSRDKDYHEQFF | TGTGCCAGCAGCCGGGACAAGGATTACCATGAGCAGTTCTTC
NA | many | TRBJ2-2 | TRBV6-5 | CASRRQGGGTGELFF | TGTGCCAGCAGGAGACAAGGGGGGGGCACCGGGGAGCTGTTTTTT
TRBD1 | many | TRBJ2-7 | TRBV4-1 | CASSLGPGQPSYEQYF | TGCGCCAGCAGCTTGGGCCCGGGACAGCCTTCCTACGAGCAGTACTTC
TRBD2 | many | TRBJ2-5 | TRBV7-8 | CASSFPLAGGAQETQYF | TGTGCCAGCAGCTTCCCCCTAGCGGGAGGAGCCCAAGAGACCCAGTACTTC
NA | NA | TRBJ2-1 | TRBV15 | CATSRVQLTGRTSKYNEQFF | TGTGCCACCAGCAGAGTCCAACTAACGGGCAGGACCTCGAAATACAATGAGCAGTTCTTC
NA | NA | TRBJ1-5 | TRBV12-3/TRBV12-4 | CASTPDSYQPQHF | TGTGCCAGCACTCCGGACAGTTATCAGCCCCAGCATTTT
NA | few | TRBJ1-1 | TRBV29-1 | CSVVNLNTEAFF | TGCAGCGTTGTGAACCTCAACACTGAAGCTTTCTTT
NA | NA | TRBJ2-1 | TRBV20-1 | CSAAGRVYNGQFF | TGCAGTGCCGCGGGCAGGGTATATAATGGGCAGTTCTTC
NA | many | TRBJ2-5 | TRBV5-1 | CASSRDYQETQYF | TGCGCCAGCAGCCGCGACTACCAAGAGACCCAGTACTTC
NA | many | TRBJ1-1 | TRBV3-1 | CASSPQGKNTEAFF | TGTGCCAGCAGCCCCCAGGGAAAGAACACTGAAGCTTTCTTT
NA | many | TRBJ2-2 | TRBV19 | CACRGRTIGELFF | TGTGCCTGCCGAGGGCGAACCATCGGGGAGCTGTTTTTT
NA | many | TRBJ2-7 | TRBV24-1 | CATSDAQSYEQYF | TGTGCCACCAGTGATGCACAGTCCTACGAGCAGTACTTC
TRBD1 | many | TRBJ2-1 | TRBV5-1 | CASGQGWHEQFF | TGCGCCAGCGGACAGGGTTGGCATGAGCAGTTCTTC
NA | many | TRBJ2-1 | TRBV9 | CASSGGRSSYNEQFF | TGTGCCAGCAGCGGGGGCCGAAGCTCCTACAATGAGCAGTTCTTC
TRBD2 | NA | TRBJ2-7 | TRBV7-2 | CASSFLKLAGGNEQYF | TGTGCCAGCAGCTTCTTGAAGCTAGCGGGAGGTAACGAGCAGTACTTC
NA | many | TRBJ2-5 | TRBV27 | CASSPRPASETQYF | TGTGCCAGCAGTCCCAGACCGGCTAGCGAGACCCAGTACTTC
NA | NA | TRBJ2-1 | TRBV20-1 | CSARVPGRPDNEQFF | TGCAGTGCTAGAGTTCCGGGACGGCCGGACAATGAGCAGTTCTTC
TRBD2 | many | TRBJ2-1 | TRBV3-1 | CASSAPFGLAGDEQFF | TGTGCCAGCAGCGCCCCGTTTGGACTAGCGGGAGACGAGCAGTTCTTC
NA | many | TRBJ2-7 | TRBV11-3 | CASSLIRNYEQYF | TGTGCCAGCAGCTTAATCAGGAACTACGAGCAGTACTTC
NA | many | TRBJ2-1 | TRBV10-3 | CAISESVGEQFF | TGTGCCATCAGTGAGTCGGTTGGTGAGCAGTTCTTC
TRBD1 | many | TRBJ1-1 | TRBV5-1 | CASSLGGQSYTEAFF | TGCGCCAGCAGCCTAGGGGGACAGTCCTACACTGAAGCTTTCTTT